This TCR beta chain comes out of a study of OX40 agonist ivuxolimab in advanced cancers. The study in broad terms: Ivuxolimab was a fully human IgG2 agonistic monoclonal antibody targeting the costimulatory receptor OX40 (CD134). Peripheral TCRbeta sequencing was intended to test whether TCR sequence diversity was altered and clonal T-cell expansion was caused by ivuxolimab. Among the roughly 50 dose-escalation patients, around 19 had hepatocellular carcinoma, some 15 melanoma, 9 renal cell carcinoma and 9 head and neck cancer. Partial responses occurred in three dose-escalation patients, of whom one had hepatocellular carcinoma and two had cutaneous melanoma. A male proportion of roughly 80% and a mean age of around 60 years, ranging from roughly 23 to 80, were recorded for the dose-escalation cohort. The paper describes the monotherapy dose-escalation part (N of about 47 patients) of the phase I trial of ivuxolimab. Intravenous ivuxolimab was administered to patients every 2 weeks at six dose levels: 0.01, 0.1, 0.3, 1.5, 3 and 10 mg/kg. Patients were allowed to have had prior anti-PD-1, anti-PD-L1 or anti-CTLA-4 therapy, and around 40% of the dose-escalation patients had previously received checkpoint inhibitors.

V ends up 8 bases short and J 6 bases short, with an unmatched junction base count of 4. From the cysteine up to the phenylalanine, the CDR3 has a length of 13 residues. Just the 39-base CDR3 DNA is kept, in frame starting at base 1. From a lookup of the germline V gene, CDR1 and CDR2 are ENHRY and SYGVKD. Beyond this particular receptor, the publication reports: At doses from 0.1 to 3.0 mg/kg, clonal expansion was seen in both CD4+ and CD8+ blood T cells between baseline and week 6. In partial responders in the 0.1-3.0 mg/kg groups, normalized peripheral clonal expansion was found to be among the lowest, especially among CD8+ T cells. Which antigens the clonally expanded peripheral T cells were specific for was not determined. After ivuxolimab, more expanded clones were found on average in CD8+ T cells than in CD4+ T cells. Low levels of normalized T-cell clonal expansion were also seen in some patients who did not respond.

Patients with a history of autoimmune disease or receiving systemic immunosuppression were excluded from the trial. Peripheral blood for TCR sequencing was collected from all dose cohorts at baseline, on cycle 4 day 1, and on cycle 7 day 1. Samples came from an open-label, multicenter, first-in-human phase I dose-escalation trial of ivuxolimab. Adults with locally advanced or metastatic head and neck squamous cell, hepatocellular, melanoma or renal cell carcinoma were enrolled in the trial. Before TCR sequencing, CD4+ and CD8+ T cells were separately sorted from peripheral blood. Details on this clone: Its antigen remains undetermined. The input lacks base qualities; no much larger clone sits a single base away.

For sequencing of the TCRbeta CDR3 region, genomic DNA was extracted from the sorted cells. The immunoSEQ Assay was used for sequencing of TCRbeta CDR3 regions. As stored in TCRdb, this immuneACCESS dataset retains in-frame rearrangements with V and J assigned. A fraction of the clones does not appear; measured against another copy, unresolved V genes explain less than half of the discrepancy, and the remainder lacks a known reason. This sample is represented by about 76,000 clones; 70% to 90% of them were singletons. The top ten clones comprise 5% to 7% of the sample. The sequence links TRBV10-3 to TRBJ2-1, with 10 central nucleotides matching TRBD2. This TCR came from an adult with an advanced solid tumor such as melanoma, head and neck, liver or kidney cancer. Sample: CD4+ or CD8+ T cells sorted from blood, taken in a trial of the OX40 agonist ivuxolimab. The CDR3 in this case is CAILAGEANEQFF. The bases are TGTGCCATCCTAGCGGGAGAGGCCAATGAGCAGTTCTTC.